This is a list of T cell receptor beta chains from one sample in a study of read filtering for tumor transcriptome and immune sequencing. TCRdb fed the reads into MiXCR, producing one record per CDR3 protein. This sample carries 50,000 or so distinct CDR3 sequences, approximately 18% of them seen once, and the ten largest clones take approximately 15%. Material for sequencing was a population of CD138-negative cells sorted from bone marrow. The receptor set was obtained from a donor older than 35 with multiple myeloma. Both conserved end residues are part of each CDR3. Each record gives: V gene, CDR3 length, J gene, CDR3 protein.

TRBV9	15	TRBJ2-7	CASSVGSLPADEQYF
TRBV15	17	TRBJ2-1	CATSRDPDRNPYNEQFF
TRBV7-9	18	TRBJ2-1	CASSPPGLAGGGYNEQFF
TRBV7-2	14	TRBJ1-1	CASSSGQENTEAFF
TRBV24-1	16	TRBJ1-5	CATSDPRQGSNQPQHF
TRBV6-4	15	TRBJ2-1	CASSFSGSSNNEQFF
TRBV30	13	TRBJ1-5	CAWSGQGNQPQHF
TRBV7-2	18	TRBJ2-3	CASSQRAGQQPSTVTQYF
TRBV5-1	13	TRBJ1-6	CASSLALGSPLHF
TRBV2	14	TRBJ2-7	CASSSGLAGDWQYF
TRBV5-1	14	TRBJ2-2	CASKVDSSTGELFF